This TCR beta chain was found in a study of Tregs in tolerant kidney transplant recipients. Assay: immunoSEQ multiplex PCR; the TCRdb copy retains only in-frame clones and omits some. The sample holds tens of thousands of clones. Germline V gene lookup returns CDR1 SGHRS and CDR2 YFSETQ. The germline V and J ends were trimmed by 5 bases and 0 bases, with 7 bases remaining between them. There are 13 residues in the CDR3. Mixed chimerism was transient after nonmyeloablative marrow transplants from related graft donors. Points on this clone: The read gets to within 3 residues of the CDR3 end, and the germline J gene fills in the rest.

This TCR was sampled from a human patient who received a combined kidney and bone marrow transplant. Some of these T cells may belong to the graft donor. The sequencing used CD4+ T cells from blood (PBMCs), collected 24 months after the transplant. The chain carries TRBV5-1 and TRBJ2-3, with D tentatively TRBD2 (5 bases). Partial CDR3 DNA: TGCGCCAGCAGAGAGGGTAGCACAGATACG. The encoded protein is CASREGSTDT. The entire CDR3 is CASREGSTDTQYF.